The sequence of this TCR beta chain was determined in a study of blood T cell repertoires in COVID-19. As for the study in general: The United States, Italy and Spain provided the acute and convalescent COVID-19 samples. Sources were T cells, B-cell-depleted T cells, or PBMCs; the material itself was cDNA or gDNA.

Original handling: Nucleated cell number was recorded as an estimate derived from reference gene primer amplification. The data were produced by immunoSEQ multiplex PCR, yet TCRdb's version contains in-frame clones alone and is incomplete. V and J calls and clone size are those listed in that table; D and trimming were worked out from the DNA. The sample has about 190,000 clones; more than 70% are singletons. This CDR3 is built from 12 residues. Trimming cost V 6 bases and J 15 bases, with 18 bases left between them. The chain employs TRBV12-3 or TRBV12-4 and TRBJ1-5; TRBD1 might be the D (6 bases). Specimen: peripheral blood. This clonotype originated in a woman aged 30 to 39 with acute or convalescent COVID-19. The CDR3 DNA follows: TGTGCCAGCAGCCCATTACAGGGTGCAATGCATTTT. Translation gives CASSPLQGAMHF.